This entry lists 32 T cell receptor beta chains sequenced from one sample in a study of shared clonotypes between healthy human individuals. Using immunoSEQ multiplex PCR, the repertoire was profiled, and TCRdb retains in-frame clones only, with some absent. The sample has tens of thousands of clones, under 65% seen once. What was sequenced was memory CD8+ T cells sorted from blood. Subset specified: CD45RO+ cells pooled with CCR7-negative TemRA cells. The receptor source for this set is a man aged 25 to 40 in good health.

The chain links TRBV27 to TRBJ2-5, with TRBD1 identical over 8 bases. This CDR3 spans 14 amino acids. Germline V gene lookup returns CDR1 MNHEY and CDR2 SMNVEV (reference sequence). Trimming took 9 bases from V and 2 from J; bases not matched to a gene: 8. The CDR3 protein is CASSGGVGQETQYF. CDR3 nucleotide sequence: TGTGCCAGTTCAGGGGGCGTCGGGCAAGAGACCCAGTACTTC.

As for this clone: A far larger clone is one base from this, pointing to a likely read error. This sample also contains other DNA sequences that code for the same CDR3. The V call is TRBV5-4, the J call TRBJ2-6; D is perhaps TRBD1 (6 bases). The CDR3 covers 17 residues. CDR1 is SGHNT and CDR2 is YYREEE in the germline V gene (reference sequence). The CDR3, as DNA: TGTGCCAGCAGCTTACAGGACAGCGGATCTGGGGCTAACGTCCTGACTTTC. Its protein is CASSLQDSGSGANVLTF.

This clone was seen once. This chain connects TRBV9 to TRBJ1-2, with a tentative D call TRBD1 (5 bases). Germline V lookup: CDR1 SGDLS, CDR2 YYNGEE. Trimming took 1 base from V and 2 from J, leaving 12 bases between them. The CDR3 is 15 amino acids. CDR3 residues: CASSVSWGGNYGYTF. The CDR3 DNA follows: TGTGCCAGCAGCGTAAGCTGGGGGGGGAACTATGGCTACACCTTC.

This clone has a handful of counts. The chain couples TRBV27 to TRBJ2-2; D is possibly TRBD2 (6 bases). CDR1 MNHEY and CDR2 SMNVEV come from the germline V gene (reference sequence). The V and J ends lost 6 bases and 2 bases respectively, with 13 bases between them. The CDR3 length is 15 residues. The CDR3 sequence is CASRLSGGNTGELFF. CDR3 DNA: TGTGCCAGCAGACTCTCCGGGGGAAACACCGGGGAGCTGTTTTTT.

The gene calls are TRBV5-6 and TRBJ2-2; either TRBD1 or TRBD2 may supply D (5 bases each). V lost 0 bases, J lost 4 bases, and 13 bases lay in between. There are 16 residues in the CDR3. The germline V gene encodes CDR1 SGHDT and CDR2 YYEEEE. The CDR3 sequence: CASSLAGAGATGELFF. CDR3 bases: TGTGCCAGCAGCTTGGCCGGGGCAGGAGCCACCGGGGAGCTGTTTTTT.

The rearrangement links TRBV18 to TRBJ2-7; D remains unclear. V was cut by 0 bases and J by 2 bases, with 11 bases left in between. Germline CDR1 is KGHSH and CDR2 is LQKENI. This CDR3 is built from 15 residues. The CDR3 coding sequence is TGTGCCAGCTCACCACCAGTAGGCGACCCCTACGAGCAGTACTTC. It yields the protein CASSPPVGDPYEQYF.

The J gene is TRBJ2-3, the V gene TRBV28; no definite D call. V lost 3 bases and J lost 6, with 4 bases in between. CDR3 length: 11 amino acids. CDR1 is MDHEN and CDR2 is SYDVKM in the germline V gene. CDR3 sequence (DNA): TGTGCCAGCAGTTTTACCGATACGCAGTATTTT. It encodes CASSFTDTQYF.

Only a few counts were recorded for this clone. This chain connects TRBV13 to TRBJ1-1; D gene ambiguous. This CDR3 has 12 amino acids. The germline V gene has CDR1 PRHDT and CDR2 FYEKMQ (reference sequence). V was pared by 3 bases and J by 5 bases, with 7 bases between. Here the CDR3 DNA reads TGTGCCAGCAGCTTCGCGGGGACTGAAGCTTTCTTT. This codes for CASSFAGTEAFF.

This chain connects TRBV28 to TRBJ2-1; perhaps D is TRBD1 or TRBD2 (5 bases each). This CDR3 spans 15 amino acids. Trimming took 5 bases from V and 9 from J, leaving 20 bases between them. Germline loops: CDR1 MDHEN, CDR2 SYDVKM. CDR3 sequence: CASSPITTGAVEQFF. The DNA for the CDR3 is TGTGCCAGCAGTCCGATCACGACCGGGGCAGTTGAGCAGTTCTTC.

The rearrangement links TRBV7-2 to TRBJ2-5, with D unresolved. Germline-derived CDR1 and CDR2 are SGHTA and FQGNSA. This CDR3 is built from 16 residues. Between the trimmed V and J ends, which lost 1 base and 5 bases, there was a span of 17 bases. The CDR3 protein is CASSLEKGAYWETQYF. The CDR3 nucleotides read TGTGCCAGCAGCTTAGAGAAGGGCGCCTATTGGGAGACCCAGTACTTC.

This clone was counted at least ten times. This chain joins TRBV2 and TRBJ1-5; D is unclear. Trimming took off 4 bases at V and 0 bases at J, with 4 bases between the two ends. The CDR3 runs to 13 residues. Germline CDR1 is SNHLY and CDR2 is FYNNEI. This CDR3 reads CASSVYSNQPQHF. The CDR3 region has the DNA TGTGCCAGCAGTGTTTATAGCAATCAGCCCCAGCATTTT. Full variable domain (missing parts from reference TRBV2 and TRBJ1-5): EPEVTQTPSHQVTQMGQEVILRCVPISNHLYFYWYRQILGQKVEFLVSFYNNEISEKSEIFDDQFSVERPDGSNFTLKIRSTKLEDSAMYFCASSVYSNQPQHFGDGTRLSIL.

This clone showed up just a few times. This specimen includes other DNA sequences encoding the same CDR3. The chain links TRBV11-2 to TRBJ2-1; 7 bases are a match to TRBD2. The CDR3 sequence is 14 residues long. Germline lookup yields CDR1 SGHAT and CDR2 FQNNGV. V was pared by 2 bases and J by 2 bases, with 0 bases of the junction left unmatched. The CDR3 region has the DNA TGTGCCAGCAGCTTACTAGCGGCCTACAATGAGCAGTTCTTC. It encodes CASSLLAAYNEQFF.

V and J are TRBV9 and TRBJ2-1; 14 nucleotides line up with TRBD2. Losses at the gene ends were 0 bases for V and 7 bases for J; bases not matched to a gene: 6. Germline assignment: CDR1 SGDLS and CDR2 YYNGEE. There are 17 residues in the CDR3. The CDR3 DNA is TGTGCCAGCAGCGTAGAGTTATGGACTAGCGGGGGGAATGAGCAGTTCTTC. This codes for CASSVELWTSGGNEQFF.

The genes are TRBV2 and TRBJ2-7, with TRBD1 matching over 11 bases. Germline CDR1 and CDR2: SNHLY and FYNNEI. The CDR3 runs to 14 residues. After removal of 6 bases from V and 5 bases from J, the junction contained 6 bases not matched to a gene. Here the CDR3 reads CASRVGQGANEQYF. The CDR3 nucleotides read TGTGCCAGCAGGGTTGGACAGGGGGCCAACGAGCAGTACTTC.

This chain joins TRBV28 and TRBJ2-3, with D possibly matching TRBD1 (5 bases). This CDR3 region has 14 residues. V lost 3 bases to trimming and J lost 4 bases, with 11 bases between them. The germline CDR1 and CDR2 sequences are MDHEN and SYDVKM. The CDR3 reads CASSFLTDADTQYF. CDR3 DNA sequence: TGTGCCAGCAGTTTTCTGACAGACGCAGATACGCAGTATTTT.

The chain links TRBV19 to TRBJ1-5; no firm D call. Trimming pared 7 bases from V and 3 bases from J, leaving 7 bases between. Looked up from germline, CDR1 is LNHDA and CDR2 is SQIVND (reference sequence). The CDR3 is made up of 12 amino acids. CDR3 region: CASKGINQPQHF. The CDR3 DNA reads TGTGCCAGTAAAGGGATCAATCAGCCCCAGCATTTT.

This chain joins TRBV4-3 and TRBJ2-7; perhaps D is TRBD1 or TRBD2 (7 bases each). Germline loops: CDR1 LGHNA, CDR2 YSLEER. This CDR3 comprises 16 residues. Trimming took off 0 bases at V and 4 bases at J, with 16 bases between the two ends. The CDR3 sequence is CASSQERAQGGYEQYF. DNA for the CDR3: TGCGCCAGCAGCCAAGAAAGGGCGCAGGGGGGGTACGAGCAGTACTTC.

This clone was detected a few times. The V call is TRBV7-8, the J call TRBJ2-7; the D is unclear. Germline values: CDR1 SGHVS, CDR2 FQNEAQ. Trimming shortened V by 0 bases and J by 1 base, and 7 bases separated the two germline ends. The CDR3 is 14 amino acids. The CDR3 nucleotides are TGTGCCAGCAGCTTAGCAGGGTTATCCTACGAGCAGTACTTC. Its protein product is CASSLAGLSYEQYF.

This chain joins TRBV5-1 and TRBJ2-5; a weak D match, TRBD1 (6 bases). The germline V gene has CDR1 SGHRS and CDR2 YFSETQ. Trimming cost V 2 bases and J 3 bases, with 8 bases left between them. This CDR3 has 13 amino acids. This CDR3 is CASSLQGEETQYF. In DNA, the CDR3 is TGCGCCAGCAGCTTACAGGGAGAAGAGACCCAGTACTTC.

This clone was found a few times. This chain links TRBV4-3 with TRBJ1-5; TRBD1 agrees at 10 bases. Trimming at V came to 6 bases and at J to 7 bases, leaving 15 bases not matched to a gene. The CDR3 length is 17 residues. Germline CDR1 is LGHNA and CDR2 is YSLEER. The CDR3 is CASRPRVGTGEVQPQHF. Written as DNA, the CDR3 is TGCGCCAGCAGGCCAAGAGTTGGGACAGGGGAAGTCCAGCCCCAGCATTTT.

This clone has a handful of counts. This CDR3 reads CASGPRKPTGINQPQHF. CDR3 nucleotide sequence: TGTGCTAGTGGTCCGCGTAAACCTACAGGGATCAATCAGCCCCAGCATTTT. This rearrangement joins TRBV12-5 to TRBJ1-5; D is possibly TRBD1 (6 bases). Trimming shortened V by 5 bases and J by 3 bases, and 20 bases separated the two germline ends. Germline-derived CDR1 and CDR2 are LGHNT and FRNRAP. The CDR3 has 17 amino acids. Full variable domain (rest looked up from reference TRBV12-5 and TRBJ1-5): DARVTQTPRHKVTEMGQEVTMRCQPILGHNTVFWYRQTMMQGLELLAYFRNRAPLDDSGMPKDRFSAEMPDATLATLKIQPSEPRDSAVYFCASGPRKPTGINQPQHFGDGTRLSIL.

The sample holds a few counts of this clone. The V and J genes are TRBV25-1 and TRBJ2-6; no definite D call. Germline V gene sequence: CDR1 MGHDK, CDR2 SYGVNS. The V end was cut by 2 bases, the J end by 9 bases, with 14 bases between. This CDR3 region has 15 residues. CDR3 protein: CASSEQRSQYNVLTF. The CDR3 DNA reads TGTGCCAGCAGTGAACAACGATCTCAATACAACGTCCTGACTTTC.

The genes are TRBV7-9 and TRBJ2-7; TRBD1 is a possible D gene (6 bases). V shed 3 bases and J shed 2 bases, with 23 bases lying between them. There are 18 residues in the CDR3. CDR1 is SEHNR, CDR2 FQNEAQ, per germline (reference sequence). DNA of the CDR3: TGTGCCAGCAGCTTCCGGACAGTCCCCTCCCGCGAGACCTACGAGCAGTACTTC. Protein: CASSFRTVPSRETYEQYF.

The chain joins TRBV5-1 to TRBJ2-5; tentative D call: TRBD2 (6 bases). Germline CDR1 is SGHRS and CDR2 is YFSETQ. V lost 0 bases and J 5 bases, leaving 17 bases between the germline ends. The CDR3 covers 16 residues. The CDR3, as DNA: TGCGCCAGCAGCTTGGAGGGGACGGGAGTCGGCGAGACCCAGTACTTC. It translates to CASSLEGTGVGETQYF.

V is TRBV6-6 and J is TRBJ2-1; the D is unclear. Germline-derived CDR1 and CDR2 are MNHNY and SVGAGI (reference sequence). The CDR3 runs to 15 residues. With 2 bases removed from V and 4 bases from J, the gap between germline ends came to 12 bases. Written as DNA, the CDR3 is TGTGCCAGCAGTTACGCCGGCGATGGGTACAATGAGCAGTTCTTC. Translated: CASSYAGDGYNEQFF.

The chain employs TRBV28 and TRBJ2-7; TRBD2 matches 7 bases. The length of the CDR3 is 12 residues. Germline V gene data show CDR1 as MDHEN and CDR2 as SYDVKM. After removal of 11 bases from V and 3 bases from J, the junction contained 7 bases not matched to a gene. The CDR3 protein is CASGGRDYEQYF. The CDR3 region has the DNA TGTGCCTCGGGGGGAAGGGACTACGAGCAGTACTTC.

The CDR3 DNA reads TGTGCCAGCAGCCCATGGGGACTAAAAACCTACGAGCAGTACTTC. This sequence encodes CASSPWGLKTYEQYF. This chain links TRBV13 with TRBJ2-7; 7 nucleotides match TRBD2. CDR3 length: 15 residues. CDR1 is PRHDT, CDR2 FYEKMQ, per germline (reference sequence). V trimming: 5 bases; J trimming: 2 bases; junction bases outside the gene matches: 9.

This clone has just a few counts. J is TRBJ1-5 and V is TRBV15; D is possibly TRBD1 (6 bases). The CDR3 length is 16 residues. Germline CDR1 LNHNV, CDR2 YYDKDF (reference sequence). V lost 0 bases and J lost 10, with 19 bases in between. The CDR3 bases are TGTGCCACCAGCAGAGATTCCGGACAGCCATCTCAACCCCAGCATTTT. It encodes CATSRDSGQPSQPQHF. The whole variable domain, filled in from reference TRBV15 and TRBJ1-5, reads DAMVIQNPRYQVTQFGKPVTLSCSQTLNHNVMYWYQQKSSQAPKLLFHYYDKDFNNEADTPDNFQSRRPNTSFCFLDIRSPGLGDTAMYLCATSRDSGQPSQPQHFGDGTRLSIL.

The chain links TRBV9 to TRBJ1-2, with TRBD1 as a possible D gene (6 bases). The CDR3 is 14 amino acids. V lost 0 bases, J lost 6 bases, and 12 bases lay in between. Germline assignment: CDR1 SGDLS and CDR2 YYNGEE. The DNA of the CDR3 is TGTGCCAGCAGCGTAGAAAACAGGGTGGATGGCTACACCTTC. Translated, it gives CASSVENRVDGYTF. Complete variable domain (other parts from reference TRBV9 and TRBJ1-2): DSGVTQTPKHLITATGQRVTLRCSPRSGDLSVYWYQQSLDQGLQFLIQYYNGEERAKGNILERFSAQQFPDLHSELNLSSLELGDSALYFCASSVENRVDGYTFGSGTRLTVV.

This clone has at least ten counts. Different DNA sequences within this sample yield the same CDR3. The chain has TRBV6-5 and TRBJ2-7, with 11 bases identical to TRBD1. The CDR3 loop spans 14 amino acids. Unmatched junction bases numbered 3, after V lost 4 bases and J lost 4 bases. From germline, CDR1 is MNHEY and CDR2 SVGAGI. The CDR3 nucleotides are TGTGCCAGCAGTTCCGGGACAGGGGGTTACGAGCAGTACTTC. It is translated as CASSSGTGGYEQYF.

The genes are TRBV6-5 and TRBJ2-2; D possibly corresponds to TRBD1 (7 bases). With 4 bases removed from V and 6 bases from J, the gap between germline ends came to 15 bases. The CDR3 has 15 amino acids. In germline, CDR1 is MNHEY, CDR2 SVGAGI. CDR3 in amino acids: CASSSQGGAAGELFF. CDR3 DNA: TGTGCCAGCAGTTCCCAGGGGGGAGCCGCCGGGGAGCTGTTTTTT.

On this clone itself: With a far larger clone one base away, a read error is the likely cause. J is TRBJ2-7 and V is TRBV11-2, with D possibly being TRBD1 or TRBD2 (5 bases each). Per the germline V gene, CDR1 is SGHAT and CDR2 is FQNNGV. With 4 bases removed from V and 7 bases from J, the gap between germline ends came to 17 bases. The CDR3 is made up of 14 amino acids. The CDR3 spells CASSSERWGGEQYF. As DNA, the CDR3 is TGTGCCAGCAGCTCCGAGCGGTGGGGCGGGGAGCAGTACTTC.